This T cell receptor beta chain was sequenced in a study of blood T cell repertoires in COVID-19 (dated by TCRdb to about 2020). Concerning the study at large: Samples covering the acute and convalescent phases of COVID-19 were provided by collaborators in the United States, Italy and Spain. The material from the prospective study consisted of cDNA or gDNA derived from T cells, B-cell-depleted T cells, or PBMCs. Subjects who had been exposed to COVID-19, were actively infected with it, or had recovered from it provided the deeply sampled blood TCRbeta repertoires that made up the dataset. The repertoires were released in a freely available public database intended as a resource for research on the immune response to SARS-CoV-2. Samples came from the ongoing ImmuneRACE study (first 160 participants) plus 1,254 subjects from 6 global collaborators. Nearly every sample came with metadata listing a de-identified subject ID, COVID-19 status, age in years and sex. Where available, HLA class I and class II types were taken from metadata supplied by the sample provider and were not determined by assay-based typing. General findings and caveats noted by the study authors: The amount of clinical and demographic metadata varied by source and participant and was provided uncurated.

Concerning this clone: Its target antigen remains unknown. Per-base quality was not reported, and no clone a single base away is much larger than it.

Participants in the prospective study were enrolled through a virtual design, were aged roughly 18 to 90 years, and lived in 24 United States geographic areas. Cohort assignment in the prospective study relied on participant-reported clinical history from a screening survey and a study questionnaire. In the prospective study, mobile phlebotomists collected whole blood, serum and a nasopharyngeal or oropharyngeal swab from each participant. Additional blood draws and questionnaires over a roughly two-month period could optionally be provided by prospective study participants. Before DNA extraction, prospective study blood samples were shipped either frozen or at room temperature. Per the germline V gene (reference sequence), LNHNV is the CDR1 and YYDKDF is the CDR2. Counted from cysteine to phenylalanine, this CDR3 has 16 amino acids. Of all the DNA, just the CDR3 is kept, 48 bases in frame from base 1. Unmatched junction bases come to 7, with V trimmed by 3 bases and J by 3 bases.

The immunoSEQ Assay, a bias-controlled multiplex PCR, was used to amplify TCRbeta CDR3 regions from genomic DNA. The paper's processing steps were these. The number of nucleated cells in each sample was estimated from the amplification of reference gene primers within the assay. Sequence reads were collapsed and filtered to measure the absolute abundance of every unique TCRbeta CDR3 rearrangement. For each sample, productive Simpson clonality was calculated as the square root of Simpson's diversity index across productive rearrangements. The clones in this table, taken by TCRdb from immuneACCESS, are in-frame only. Not every clone is retained; where verified, under half of the shortfall comes from an unresolved V gene, and the cause of the rest is unknown. V and J calls and clone size are those listed in that table; D and trimming were worked out from the DNA. Here the sample has hundreds of thousands of clones; roughly 87% occur a single time. The ten largest account for under 2% of the sample.

The source is a woman aged 18-35 years with acute COVID-19. The V and J genes are TRBV15 and TRBJ1-5; TRBD1 matches 8 bases in the middle. What was sequenced was PBMCs or T cells enriched from blood (not recorded which). For the CDR3, the sequence is CATSSHDRGFNQPQHF. At the DNA level, the sequence is TGTGCCACCAGCAGCCATGACAGGGGATTCAATCAGCCCCAGCATTTT.